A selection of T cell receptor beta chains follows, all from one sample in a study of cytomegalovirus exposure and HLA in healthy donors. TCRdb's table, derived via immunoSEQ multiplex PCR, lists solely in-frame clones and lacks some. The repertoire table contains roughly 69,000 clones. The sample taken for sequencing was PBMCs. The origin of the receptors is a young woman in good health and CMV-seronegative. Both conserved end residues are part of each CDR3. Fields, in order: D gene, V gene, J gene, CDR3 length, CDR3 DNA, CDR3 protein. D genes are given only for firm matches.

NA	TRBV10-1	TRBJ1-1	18	TGCGCCAGCAGTGACCCCCGTATCCTCGACAGGATGAACACTGAAGCTTTCTTT	CASSDPRILDRMNTEAFF
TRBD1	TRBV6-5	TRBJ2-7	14	TGTGCCAGCAGGTCCGGGACAGATCGCTACGAGCAGTACTTC	CASRSGTDRYEQYF
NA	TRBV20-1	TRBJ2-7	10	TGCAGTGCGGTCGCAGTCGAGCAGTACTTC	CSAVAVEQYF
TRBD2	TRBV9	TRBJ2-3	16	TGTGCCAGCAGCGGACAGCGGGGGGCGGGGGGAGATACGCAGTATTTT	CASSGQRGAGGDTQYF
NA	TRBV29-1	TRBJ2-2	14	TGCAGCGTTGAGATGCGGGGGAACACCGGGGAGCTGTTTTTT	CSVEMRGNTGELFF
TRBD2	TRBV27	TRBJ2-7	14	TGTGCCAGCAGAACGGGACTAGTGGGCTACGAGCAGTACTTC	CASRTGLVGYEQYF
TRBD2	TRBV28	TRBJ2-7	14	TGTGCCAGCAGTCCTCCGGGACTAGGTTCGTCTTGGTACTTC	CASSPPGLGSSWYF
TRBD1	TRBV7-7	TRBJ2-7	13	TGTGCTAGCAGCTTAGGGGACAGTTACGAGCAGTACTTC	CASSLGDSYEQYF
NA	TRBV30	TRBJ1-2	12	TGTGCCTGGAGAACGGAGAACTATGGCTACACCTTC	CAWRTENYGYTF
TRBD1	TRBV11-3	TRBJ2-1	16	TGTGCCAGCAGCTTGGAAGGACAGGGATGGAGCAATGAGCAGTTCTTC	CASSLEGQGWSNEQFF
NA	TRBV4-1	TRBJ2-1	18	TGCGCCAGCAGCCAAGTCGGCGAGGGCCCGGGCGCCGACAATGAGCAGTTCTTC	CASSQVGEGPGADNEQFF
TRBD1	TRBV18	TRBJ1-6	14	TGTGCCAGCTCACCGGGTACAGGGGGTTCACCCCTCCACTTT	CASSPGTGGSPLHF
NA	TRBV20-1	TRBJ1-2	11	TGCAGTGCCCGGGGGGCCTATGGCTACACCTTC	CSARGAYGYTF
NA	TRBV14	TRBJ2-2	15	TGTGCCAGCAGCCAAGAACGGACTGTAACCGGGGAGCTGTTTTTT	CASSQERTVTGELFF
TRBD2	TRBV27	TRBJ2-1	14	TGTGCCAGCAGCCTGTCGGGGGGGAAGAATGAGCAGTTCTTC	CASSLSGGKNEQFF
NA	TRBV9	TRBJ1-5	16	TGTGCCAGCAGCGGGGGGGGGACGGAAAGCAATCAGCCCCAGCATTTT	CASSGGGTESNQPQHF
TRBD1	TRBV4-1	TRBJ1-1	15	TGCGCCAGCAGCTTTAGACAGGGGGAAAAGGTTGAAGCTTTCTTT	CASSFRQGEKVEAFF
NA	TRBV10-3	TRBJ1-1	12	TGTGCCATCAGCCCAGGGGACACTGAAGCTTTCTTT	CAISPGDTEAFF
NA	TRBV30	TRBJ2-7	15	TGTGCCTGGAGTGTACGGGGGGCTAGCGCCTACGAGCAGTACTTC	CAWSVRGASAYEQYF
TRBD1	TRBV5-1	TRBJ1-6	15	TGCGCCAGCAGCCTGGCCGGGACAGGGAGATCACCCCTCCACTTT	CASSLAGTGRSPLHF
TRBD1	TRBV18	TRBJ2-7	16	TGTGCCAGCTCACCGATTCGAGGACAGGGGGCCGGCGAGCAGTACTTC	CASSPIRGQGAGEQYF
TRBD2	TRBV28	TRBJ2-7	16	TGTGCCAGCAGCTCACTAGCGGGGGGACTCTCCTACGAGCAGTACTTC	CASSSLAGGLSYEQYF
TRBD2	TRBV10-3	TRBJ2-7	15	TGTGCCATCAGTCCTGGGACTAGCGGGAGCGACGAGCAGTACTTC	CAISPGTSGSDEQYF
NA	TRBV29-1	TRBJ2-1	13	TGCAGCGTATATTCTGGACTAAACAATGAGCAGTTCTTC	CSVYSGLNNEQFF
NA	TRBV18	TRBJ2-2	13	TGTGCCAGCTCACCCTTCGACACCGGGGAGCTGTTTTTT	CASSPFDTGELFF
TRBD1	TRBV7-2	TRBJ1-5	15	TGTGCCAGCAGCTTATCGGGACAGGGTTTCCTGCCCCAGCATTTT	CASSLSGQGFLPQHF
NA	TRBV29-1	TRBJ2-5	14	TGCAGCGTTGTCCTCGACAGATACCAAGAGACCCAGTACTTC	CSVVLDRYQETQYF
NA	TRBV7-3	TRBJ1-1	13	TGTGCCAGCAGCCCCGTACAGGGCGTTGAAGCTTTCTTT	CASSPVQGVEAFF
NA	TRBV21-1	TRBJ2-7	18	TGTGCCAGCAGCAAAGCGCTTTGGCTAGCGGGTGTCGCCTACGAGCAGTACTTC	CASSKALWLAGVAYEQYF
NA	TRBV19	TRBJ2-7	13	TGTGCCAGTAGTATATCAGGGAACTACGAGCAGTACTTC	CASSISGNYEQYF
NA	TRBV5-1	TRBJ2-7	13	TGCGCCAGCAGCACGGACGGACAAGGCGAGCAGTACTTC	CASSTDGQGEQYF
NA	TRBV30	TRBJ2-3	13	TGTGCCTGGAGTGAAGGGGCGAAAGATACGCAGTATTTT	CAWSEGAKDTQYF
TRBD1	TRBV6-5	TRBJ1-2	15	TGTGCCAGCACTCTAACGACAGGGGGCGACTATGGCTACACCTTC	CASTLTTGGDYGYTF
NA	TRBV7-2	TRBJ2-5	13	TGTGCCAGCCGCCTCACACTCCAGGAAGAAAAGTACTTC	CASRLTLQEEKYF
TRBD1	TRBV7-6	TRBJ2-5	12	TGTGCCAGCACCCGGGACAGGGAGACCCAGTACTTC	CASTRDRETQYF
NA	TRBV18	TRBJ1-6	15	TGTGCCAGCTCACCACCGGGCATAAATAATTCACCCCTCCACTTT	CASSPPGINNSPLHF
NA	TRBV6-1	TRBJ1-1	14	TGTGCCAGCAATATCAGAGGGATGAACACTGAAGCTTTCTTT	CASNIRGMNTEAFF
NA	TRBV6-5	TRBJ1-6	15	TGTGCCAGCAGAATACACTCGGACAGAGGTTCACCCCTCCACTTT	CASRIHSDRGSPLHF
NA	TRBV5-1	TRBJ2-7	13	TGCGCCAGCAGCTTGACAGGGTCCATCGAGCAGTACTTC	CASSLTGSIEQYF
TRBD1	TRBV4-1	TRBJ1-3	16	TGCGCCAGCAGCCAACCCAGGGACAGATCTGGAAACACCATATATTTT	CASSQPRDRSGNTIYF
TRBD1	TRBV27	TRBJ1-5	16	TGTGCCAGCAGCTCCGGACAGGGTCGGAGCAATCAGCCCCAGCATTTT	CASSSGQGRSNQPQHF
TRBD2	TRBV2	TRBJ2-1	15	TGTGCCAGCAGTGATAACTATCGCGGGGGGATTGAGCAGTTCTTC	CASSDNYRGGIEQFF
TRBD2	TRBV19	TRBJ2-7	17	TGTGCCAGTAGTCTAAGGACTAGCGGAATTGTAAACTACGAGCAGTACTTC	CASSLRTSGIVNYEQYF
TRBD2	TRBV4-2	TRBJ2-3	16	TGTGCCAGCAGCCAAGCGAGCGGGGGGGTGACAGATACGCAGTATTTT	CASSQASGGVTDTQYF
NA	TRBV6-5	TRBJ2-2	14	TGTGCCACCCAATCGGGACACTACACCGGGGAGCTGTTTTTT	CATQSGHYTGELFF
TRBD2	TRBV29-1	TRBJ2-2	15	TGCAGCGTGAGCGGAACTAGCGGTTCTGCCGGGGAGCTGTTTTTT	CSVSGTSGSAGELFF
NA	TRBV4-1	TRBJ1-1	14	TGCGCCAGCAAATCCGGACAGCTGAACACTGAAGCTTTCTTT	CASKSGQLNTEAFF
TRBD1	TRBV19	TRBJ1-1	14	TGTGCCAGTAGTAATCCGGGACAGAGATTTGAAGCTTTCTTT	CASSNPGQRFEAFF
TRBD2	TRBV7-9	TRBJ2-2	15	TGTGCCAGCAGCTCCAGCGGGGGGGCTTCGGGGGAGCTGTTTTTT	CASSSSGGASGELFF
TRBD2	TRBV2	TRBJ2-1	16	TGTGCCAGCAGTGTAATTAGGGGACTAGCGGGAGCTGAGCAGTTCTTC	CASSVIRGLAGAEQFF
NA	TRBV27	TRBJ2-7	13	TGTGCCAGCGGAGCCGGCGGTAACTACGAGCAGTACTTC	CASGAGGNYEQYF
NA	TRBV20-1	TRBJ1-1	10	TGCAGTGCTCCGGACTGGAAAGCTTTCTTT	CSAPDWKAFF
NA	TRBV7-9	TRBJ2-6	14	TGTGCCAGCAGCTTTAGTACTGGGGCCAACGTCCTGACTTTC	CASSFSTGANVLTF
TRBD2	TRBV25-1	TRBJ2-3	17	TGTGCCAGCAGTGAACATCGGGGGGGCACAAGCACAGATACGCAGTATTTT	CASSEHRGGTSTDTQYF
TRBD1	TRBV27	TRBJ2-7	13	TGTGCCAGCAGAACAGGGGCGCACTACGAGCAGTACTTC	CASRTGAHYEQYF
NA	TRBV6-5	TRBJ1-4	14	TGTGCCAGCAGTTTTCGAGGTACTAATGAAAAACTGTTTTTT	CASSFRGTNEKLFF
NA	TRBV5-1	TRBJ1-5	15	TGCGCCAGCAGCGTTGGGACGGGAGGGAATCAGCCCCAGCATTTT	CASSVGTGGNQPQHF